Presented here are 15 T cell receptor beta chains from one specimen sequenced in a study of molecular identifiers for immune sequencing clone quantification. TCRdb reanalysed the PCR reads using MiXCR and keeps one entry per CDR3 protein. This sample yields around 89,000 distinct CDR3 sequences, of which under 20% are seen a single time; about 0.85% belongs to the top ten. What was sequenced was naive CD8+ T cells from blood, with Jurkat cell RNA spiked in. The subset: FACS-sorted CD8+CD4-CCR7+CD45RA+ naive T cells. Receptors originate from a human donor in good health. Some libraries in this study had Jurkat cell RNA spiked in.

This sequence joins TRBV27 and TRBJ2-7; 8 nucleotides match TRBD1. J lost 2 bases, V lost 5 bases, and 2 bases had no gene match. Germline CDR1 and CDR2: MNHEY and SMNVEV (reference sequence). The CDR3 totals 13 residues. CDR3 protein: CASSRGQAYEQYF. CDR3 bases: TGTGCCAGCAGTAGGGGACAGGCCTACGAGCAGTACTTC.

This clonotype was found many times. DNA for the CDR3: TGTGCCAGTAGTATGGGGACTAGAGGATCCGGGGAGCTGTTTTTT. It is translated as CASSMGTRGSGELFF. The chain employs TRBV19 and TRBJ2-2, with TRBD2 matching 8 bases. Germline loops: CDR1 LNHDA, CDR2 SQIVND (reference sequence). V was clipped by 3 bases and J by 6 bases; unmatched bases: 6. The CDR3 sequence is 15 residues long.

The CDR3 sequence: CASSLLSLANTGELFF. The CDR3 coding sequence is TGTGCCAGCAGTTTATTGTCCCTAGCGAACACCGGGGAGCTGTTTTTT. V gene TRBV28 combines with J gene TRBJ2-2; D remains ambiguous. Looked up from germline, CDR1 is MDHEN and CDR2 is SYDVKM. Deletions cut 1 base from V and 0 bases from J, with 9 bases between. The CDR3 length is 16 residues.

This clonotype showed up many times. V usage is TRBV4-1 and J usage is TRBJ2-1, with 9 positions matching TRBD1. Per germline, CDR1 MGHRA and CDR2 YSYEKL. V dropped 1 base and J dropped 4; count of bases not matched to a gene: 5. There are 16 residues in the CDR3. In DNA, the CDR3 is TGCGCCAGCAGCCAAGCCGGGACAGGGCAGTACAATGAGCAGTTCTTC. Its translation is CASSQAGTGQYNEQFF.

The V gene is TRBV4-3, the J gene TRBJ1-4; D gene ambiguous. The V end lost 1 base, the J end lost 8 bases, and 11 bases lay between the germline ends. The CDR3 spans 14 residues. CDR1 LGHNA and CDR2 YSLEER come from the germline V gene. Written as DNA, the CDR3 is TGCGCCAGCAGCCAAGCTCTGGGGAGCGAAAAACTGTTTTTT. Translated, it gives CASSQALGSEKLFF.

Ten or more counts support this clonotype. V and J are TRBV12-5 and TRBJ2-5; no definite D call. Germline V gene sequence: CDR1 LGHNT, CDR2 FRNRAP. CDR3 length equals 14 residues. V was shortened by 3 bases and J by 2 bases, with 10 bases between the two germline ends. Here the CDR3 reads CASGLPDEQETQYF. The CDR3 nucleotides are TGTGCTAGTGGTTTACCGGACGAACAAGAGACCCAGTACTTC.

This clonotype was found many times. The genes are TRBV6-2 or TRBV6-3 and TRBJ2-3, with 7 bases matching TRBD1. The CDR3 totals 19 residues. CDR1 is MNHEY and CDR2 is SVGEGT in the germline V gene. The trim removed 6 bases at V and 4 bases at J, leaving 22 bases unmatched. CDR3 sequence: CASRPYDKAGTGEADTQYF. Written as DNA, the CDR3 is TGTGCCAGCAGACCCTACGACAAAGCCGGTACAGGGGAAGCAGATACGCAGTATTTT.

The genes are TRBV7-2 and TRBJ2-1; TRBD2 agrees at 15 bases. The ends lost 2 bases at V and 12 bases at J; junction bases unmatched: 11. Germline V gene lookup returns CDR1 SGHTA and CDR2 FQGNSA. The CDR3 sequence is 17 residues long. CDR3 residues: CASSLPRGLAGGLRQFF. For the CDR3, the DNA is TGTGCCAGCAGCTTACCCAGGGGACTAGCGGGAGGCTTGCGGCAGTTCTTC.

This clonotype was detected many times. In DNA, the CDR3 is TGTGCCAGCAGCTTAATACAGGGGGCTGGGAGCACTGAAGCTTTCTTT. This codes for CASSLIQGAGSTEAFF. This rearrangement joins TRBV11-2 to TRBJ1-1; 9 nucleotides agree with TRBD1. J was trimmed by 4 bases and V by 2 bases; bases with no gene match: 8. The CDR3 runs to 16 residues. Germline CDR1 and CDR2: SGHAT and FQNNGV.

This clonotype has ten or more counts. This sequence joins TRBV9 and TRBJ2-1; no clear D. Trimming left V 3 bases short and J 0 bases short, with 10 bases between. Germline assignment: CDR1 SGDLS and CDR2 YYNGEE. The CDR3 covers 15 residues. The CDR3 here is CASSGSSSSYNEQFF. The CDR3 DNA sequence: TGTGCCAGCAGCGGGAGCAGCAGCTCCTACAATGAGCAGTTCTTC.

This clonotype has ten or more counts. The chain has TRBV10-3 and TRBJ1-1; D is unclear. This CDR3 comprises 16 residues. V was shortened by 4 bases and J by 0 bases, with 15 bases between the two germline ends. The germline V gene encodes CDR1 ENHRY and CDR2 SYGVKD. The CDR3 reads CAISASIVSMNTEAFF. CDR3 in DNA: TGTGCCATCAGTGCCTCAATCGTCTCAATGAACACTGAAGCTTTCTTT.

As regards this clonotype: A much larger clonotype is one base distant, so this may be a read error. The gene calls are TRBV7-8 and TRBJ2-1; 9 bases fit TRBD1. Trimming took 7 bases from V and 5 from J; bases not matched to a gene: 9. Germline CDR1 reads SGHVS; CDR2 reads FQNEAQ. This CDR3 contains 15 residues. The CDR3 sequence: CASMKGTGMNNEQFF. The CDR3 DNA reads as TGTGCCAGCATGAAGGGGACAGGGATGAACAATGAGCAGTTCTTC.

This clonotype was picked up many times. V and J are TRBV12-5 and TRBJ2-7, with 8 bases that match TRBD1. The CDR3 is made up of 14 amino acids. Germline trimming cut 6 bases from V and 4 bases from J; bases unmatched to any gene: 8. Per germline, CDR1 LGHNT and CDR2 FRNRAP. CDR3: CASGPRDRLYEQYF. The DNA for the CDR3 is TGTGCTAGTGGGCCCCGGGACAGGCTATACGAGCAGTACTTC.

The chain is built from TRBV7-9 and TRBJ2-5; TRBD1 matches at 9 bases. From germline, CDR1 is SEHNR and CDR2 FQNEAQ (reference sequence). The CDR3 is 13 amino acids. Trimming took 7 bases from V and 5 from J; bases not matched to a gene: 5. CDR3 coding DNA: TGTGCCAGCATGACAGGGGGACTGGAGACCCAGTACTTC. It encodes CASMTGGLETQYF.

This chain joins TRBV10-3 and TRBJ2-7; 7 bases are shared with TRBD2. The CDR3 contains 15 residues. Trimming at V came to 6 bases and at J to 4 bases, leaving 12 bases not matched to a gene. Germline CDR1 is ENHRY and CDR2 is SYGVKD. CDR3 loop: CAIRIGGTGIYEQYF. For the CDR3, the DNA is TGTGCCATCAGGATCGGGGGGACGGGAATTTACGAGCAGTACTTC.